The 16 T cell receptor beta chains below come from one sample, sequenced in a study of T cells after yellow fever vaccination (dated by TCRdb to between 2018 and 2020). The sample's treatment or condition label, in plain terms: live attenuated yellow fever vaccine strain. The method behind the library was 5' RACE. Sequencer: Illumina HiSeq 2500. TCRdb redid the processing of the public reads, applying fastp at Q25 and MiXCR, and retained in-frame beta chains. Entries are consolidated by CDR3 protein sequence, retaining the most common genes and DNA. Across this sample there are around 550,000 distinct CDR3 sequences, with roughly 19% seen only once. Around an eighth of the sample goes to the ten largest clones. The material sequenced was PBMCs, taken 15 days after the yellow fever booster vaccination. The receptor source for this set is a man younger than 40 who received the YFV17D yellow fever vaccine.

The chain uses TRBV6-1 and TRBJ2-7; the D call may be TRBD1 or TRBD2 (5 bases each). CDR1 and CDR2 from the germline V gene are MNHNS and SASEGT. CDR3 size: 14 residues. Trimming removed 8 bases at V and 0 bases at J, with 14 bases between. In DNA, the CDR3 is TGTGCCAGCCTCCGAGGGGCGAGCTCCTACGAGCAGTACTTC. Encoded protein: CASLRGASSYEQYF.

The sample holds a few counts of this clonotype. This rearrangement joins TRBV6-2 or TRBV6-3 to TRBJ2-7; TRBD2 matches at 7 bases. CDR3 length: 15 amino acids. Trimming took 2 bases from V and 5 from J; bases not matched to a gene: 9. CDR1 and CDR2 (germline): MNHEY, SVGEGT. CDR3 sequence: CASSYLGGRINEQYF. CDR3 coding DNA: TGTGCCAGCAGTTACCTGGGCGGGAGAATCAACGAGCAGTACTTC.

In this sample, this clonotype turned up a few times. The J gene is TRBJ2-3, the V gene TRBV12-3 or TRBV12-4; 9 bases line up with TRBD1. The CDR3 extends over 14 amino acids. V shed 7 bases and J 4 bases; nucleotides not matched to a gene: 6. This CDR3 reads CASTRDRASDTQYF. The CDR3 DNA sequence: TGTGCCAGCACCCGGGACAGGGCGTCAGATACGCAGTATTTT.

The genes are TRBV21-1 and TRBJ1-1; the table's D gene call, TRBD1, was not cross checked with the DNA. TRBV21-1 is a known pseudogene. The CDR3 has 17 residues. In nucleotides, the CDR3 is TGTGCCAGCAGCACGGGACAGGGTATGGGGGAGAACACTGAAGCTTTCTTT. It translates to CASSTGQGMGENTEAFF.

The chain couples TRBV7-6 to TRBJ2-7; D is perhaps TRBD1 (6 bases). Trimming pared 3 bases from V and 3 bases from J, leaving 18 bases between. The CDR3 is 16 amino acids. The germline gives CDR1 SGHVS, CDR2 FNYEAQ. CDR3 coding DNA: TGTGCCAGCAGCTTGGAGAACAGGGAACGGTTCTACGAGCAGTACTTC. This translates into CASSLENRERFYEQYF.

This clonotype showed up just a few times. The chain joins TRBV7-9 to TRBJ2-3, with 9 bases aligning to TRBD2. The CDR3 is 15 residues long. Germline CDR1 is SEHNR and CDR2 is FQNEAQ (reference sequence). The junction had 8 bases not matched to a gene; V was cut back by 5 bases and J by 5 bases. CDR3 region: CASSQAGLAKDTQYF. The DNA of the CDR3 is TGTGCCAGCAGCCAAGCCGGACTAGCGAAAGATACGCAGTATTTT.

This clonotype was detected only a few times. The chain employs TRBV9 and TRBJ2-1; 7 positions match TRBD1. V trimming: 3 bases; J trimming: 5 bases; junction bases outside the gene matches: 8. This CDR3 comprises 15 residues. Germline V gene data show CDR1 as SGDLS and CDR2 as YYNGEE. This chain's CDR3 is CASSARQGADNEQFF. CDR3 coding DNA: TGTGCCAGCAGCGCCAGACAGGGAGCTGACAATGAGCAGTTCTTC.

CDR3 sequence: CASRIAGGDTGELFF. The CDR3, as DNA: TGTGCCAGCAGGATAGCGGGAGGGGACACCGGGGAGCTGTTTTTT. The J gene is TRBJ2-2, the V gene TRBV12-3 or TRBV12-4; 11 bases agree with TRBD2. J lost 3 bases, V lost 6 bases, and 3 bases had no gene match. CDR3 length equals 15 residues.

The rearrangement links TRBV5-1 to TRBJ1-5; 9 nucleotides line up with TRBD1. V was pared by 0 bases and J by 4 bases, with 2 bases of the junction left unmatched. Germline CDR1 SGHRS, CDR2 YFSETQ. This CDR3 is 15 amino acids long. CDR3 sequence (DNA): TGCGCCAGCAGCTTGGAACAGGGGGCGAATCAGCCCCAGCATTTT. It translates to CASSLEQGANQPQHF.

The sample holds a few counts of this clonotype. The rearrangement joins TRBV10-3 to TRBJ2-2, with 7 bases aligning to TRBD2. The CDR3 runs to 15 residues. Germline V gene lookup returns CDR1 ENHRY and CDR2 SYGVKD. Trimming took 2 bases from V and 0 from J; bases not matched to a gene: 0. The CDR3 is CAISEGLANTGELFF. DNA of the CDR3: TGTGCCATCAGTGAGGGACTAGCGAACACCGGGGAGCTGTTTTTT.

This chain links TRBV5-5 with TRBJ2-2, with D possibly being TRBD1 (6 bases). The CDR3 consists of 15 residues. Trimming shortened V by 4 bases and J by 5 bases, and 15 bases separated the two germline ends. The V gene's germline CDR1 is SGHKS and CDR2 YYEKEE (reference sequence). CDR3 sequence reads: CASSPSGQRTGELFF. The CDR3 coding sequence is TGTGCCAGCAGCCCCAGTGGACAGCGTACCGGGGAGCTGTTTTTT.

The chain couples TRBV9 to TRBJ2-2; weak D call: TRBD2 (5 bases). Trimming pared 1 base from V and 7 bases from J, leaving 23 bases between. CDR1 is SGDLS and CDR2 is YYNGEE in the germline V gene. The CDR3 totals 18 residues. CDR3 sequence (DNA): TGTGCCAGCAGCGTATCCCTCCTTACTAGTCTGTATGGCGGGGAGCTGTTTTTT. It is translated as CASSVSLLTSLYGGELFF.

This clonotype was seen only a few times. The chain has TRBV7-9 and TRBJ2-5; D possibly corresponds to TRBD1 (6 bases). V was clipped by 2 bases and J by 5 bases, with 12 bases between them. This CDR3 contains 14 residues. Germline CDR1 SEHNR, CDR2 FQNEAQ (reference sequence). The CDR3 reads CASSLYGGGETQYF. CDR3 DNA sequence: TGTGCCAGCAGCTTATATGGGGGCGGGGAGACCCAGTACTTC.

This clonotype was detected only a few times. The chain joins TRBV7-2 to TRBJ1-1; D is uncertain. Looked up from germline, CDR1 is SGHTA and CDR2 is FQGNSA. This CDR3 region has 14 residues. The germline V and J ends were trimmed by 8 bases and 3 bases, with 16 bases remaining between them. CDR3 nucleotides: TGTGCCAGCCTAAAAATCGGGAAACACACTGAAGCTTTCTTT. It yields the protein CASLKIGKHTEAFF.

This clonotype was seen only a few times. The chain carries TRBV5-1 and TRBJ2-1; 10 nucleotides align to TRBD1. CDR3 length: 13 residues. J gave up 5 bases and V 9 bases, and 5 bases lay outside the gene matches. The germline V gene has CDR1 SGHRS and CDR2 YFSETQ. The CDR3 nucleotides are TGCGCCACCTCGGGACAGGGGAACAATGAGCAGTTCTTC. Translated, it gives CATSGQGNNEQFF.

The CDR3, as DNA: TGTGCCAGCAGCTTAGGGGACAGGGGGTACGGAGGGCAGTTCTTC. This translates into CASSLGDRGYGGQFF. The genes are TRBV11-2 and TRBJ2-1, with 11 positions matching TRBD1. The V and J ends lost 1 base and 12 bases, in that order; junction bases with no gene match: 8. This CDR3 has 15 amino acids. Germline V CDR1 and CDR2: SGHAT, FQNNGV.